The 20 T cell receptor beta chains reported below all come from one sample, sequenced in a study of molecular identifiers for immune sequencing clone quantification. TCRdb redid the calling of the PCR reads with MiXCR, one entry per CDR3 protein. Counted here are roughly 300,000 distinct CDR3 sequences, 24% occurring once; the ten biggest clones make up about 0.73%. Sequences were obtained from naive CD8+ T cells from blood, with Jurkat cell RNA spiked in. Described subset: FACS-sorted CD8+CD4-CCR7+CD45RA+ naive T cells. Receptors were obtained from a human donor in good health. Some libraries in this study had Jurkat cell RNA spiked in.

The V and J genes are TRBV10-2 and TRBJ1-1; D remains ambiguous. The CDR3 sequence is 14 residues long. The V end was cut by 5 bases, the J end by 1 base, with 11 bases between. Germline-derived CDR1 and CDR2 are WSHSY and SAAADI. CDR3 region: CASSRKGANTEAFF. The DNA for the CDR3 is TGCGCCAGCAGTAGGAAAGGCGCGAACACTGAAGCTTTCTTT.

This clonotype was recorded at least ten times. The chain combines TRBV20-1 with TRBJ2-7; tentative D call: TRBD2 (6 bases). V lost 3 bases, J lost 5 bases, and 8 bases lay in between. Germline CDR1 is DFQATT and CDR2 is SNEGSKA (reference sequence). There are 11 residues in the CDR3. CDR3 sequence reads: CSASSGDEQYF. CDR3 DNA sequence: TGCAGTGCTAGTTCGGGAGACGAGCAGTACTTC.

The CDR3 reads CATSRGTGELFF. CDR3 coding DNA: TGTGCCACCAGCAGAGGCACCGGGGAGCTGTTTTTT. This rearrangement joins TRBV15 to TRBJ2-2; D gene unclear. The CDR3 sequence is 12 residues long. With 1 base removed from V and 4 bases from J, the gap between germline ends came to 1 base. Germline V lookup: CDR1 LNHNV, CDR2 YYDKDF (reference sequence).

This chain links TRBV14 with TRBJ2-7; D is unclear. The CDR3 is 14 residues long. CDR1 is SGHDN, CDR2 FVKESK, per germline. V dropped 1 base and J dropped 2 bases, with 9 bases sitting between them. The CDR3 sequence is CASSQVGHPYEQYF. CDR3 sequence (DNA): TGTGCCAGCAGCCAAGTCGGCCACCCCTACGAGCAGTACTTC. Full variable domain (missing parts from reference TRBV14 and TRBJ2-7): EAGVTQFPSHSVIEKGQTVTLRCDPISGHDNLYWYRRVMGKEIKFLLHFVKESKQDESGMPNNRFLAERTGGTYSTLKVQPAELEDSGVYFCASSQVGHPYEQYFGPGTRLTVT.

This chain joins TRBV6-5 and TRBJ1-4; the D is unclear. CDR3 length: 15 residues. Germline CDR1 and CDR2: MNHEY and SVGAGI. V was shortened by 2 bases and J by 7 bases, with 14 bases between the two germline ends. The CDR3 region is CASSYDLVAREKLFF. CDR3 nucleotides: TGTGCCAGCAGTTACGATCTGGTCGCGCGTGAAAAACTGTTTTTT.

This clonotype was picked up many times. This chain uses TRBV7-6 with TRBJ1-5; 12 nucleotides agree with TRBD1. Germline V gene lookup returns CDR1 SGHVS and CDR2 FNYEAQ. The CDR3 consists of 15 residues. V lost 5 bases to trimming and J lost 7 bases; unmatched junction nucleotides: 6. The CDR3 here is CASSLGQGAYQPQHF. The CDR3 DNA sequence: TGTGCCAGCAGCCTGGGACAGGGGGCTTACCAGCCCCAGCATTTT.

This clonotype was picked up a small number of times. DNA of the CDR3: TGTGCCAGCAGCTTCCCGGGTTTCACGGAGACCCAGTACTTC. Its translation is CASSFPGFTETQYF. The chain employs TRBV7-9 and TRBJ2-5; no clear D. The CDR3 extends over 14 amino acids. CDR1 is SEHNR and CDR2 is FQNEAQ in the germline V gene (reference sequence). Trimming left V 3 bases short and J 5 bases short, with 13 bases between.

The chain recombines TRBV6-1 with TRBJ1-4; D gene ambiguous. The ends were cut back, 6 bases at V and 5 bases at J, with 16 bases in the middle. The CDR3 length is 15 residues. Per the germline V gene, CDR1 is MNHNS and CDR2 is SASEGT. The CDR3 region is CASRTTGLGNEKLFF. The CDR3 DNA sequence: TGTGCCAGCAGGACGACTGGGCTGGGAAATGAAAAACTGTTTTTT.

Concerning this clonotype: With a much larger clone just one base away, this may be a read error. This chain connects TRBV7-9 to TRBJ1-1; no reliable D call. The CDR3 loop spans 16 amino acids. Trimming stripped 5 bases from V and 4 bases from J, with 20 bases between. The germline V gene has CDR1 SEHNR and CDR2 FQNEAQ (reference sequence). CDR3 nucleotide sequence: TGTGCCAGCAGCCACCCGCAGGCCCAGTCGGGCACTGAAGCTTTCTTT. It yields the protein CASSHPQAQSGTEAFF. Filled out from reference TRBV7-9 and TRBJ1-1, the complete variable domain reads DTGVSQNPRHKITKRGQNVTFRCDPISEHNRLYWYRQTLGQGPEFLTYFQNEAQLEKSRLLSDRFSAERPKGSFSTLEIQRTEQGDSAMYLCASSHPQAQSGTEAFFGQGTRLTVV.

This chain links TRBV24-1 with TRBJ2-3, with D uncertain. Trimming took 3 bases from V and 1 from J, leaving 16 bases between them. This CDR3 is built from 17 residues. Per germline, CDR1 KGHDR and CDR2 SFDVKD. CDR3 protein: CATSDPGLNFGTDTQYF. The DNA for the CDR3 is TGTGCCACCAGTGATCCCGGCTTGAACTTTGGCACAGATACGCAGTATTTT.

The chain carries TRBV4-3 and TRBJ2-3, with D tentatively TRBD2 (6 bases). V was shortened by 0 bases and J by 1 base, with 20 bases between the two germline ends. The germline V gene encodes CDR1 LGHNA and CDR2 YSLEER. The CDR3 is made up of 19 amino acids. This CDR3 reads CASSQERDSQGAGTDTQYF. In DNA, the CDR3 is TGCGCCAGCAGCCAAGAAAGGGACTCCCAAGGGGCCGGCACAGATACGCAGTATTTT.

This clonotype has a handful of counts. The chain employs TRBV21-1 and TRBJ2-4; the listed D gene, TRBD2, was not tested against the DNA. TRBV21-1 is deemed a pseudogene. The CDR3 totals 22 residues. CDR3: CASSKERKGLAGDFLAKNIQYF. Written as DNA, the CDR3 is TGTGCCAGCAGCAAGGAGAGAAAGGGACTAGCGGGGGATTTTCTAGCCAAAAACATTCAGTACTTC.

This clonotype appeared many times. The chain carries TRBV7-9 and TRBJ2-1; 8 bases are shared with TRBD2. V lost 1 base and J lost 9; bases outside the gene matches: 5. Germline CDR1 and CDR2: SEHNR and FQNEAQ (reference sequence). The CDR3 is 14 amino acids. The CDR3 DNA follows: TGTGCCAGCAGCTTAGTACTAGCGGACGGTGAGCAGTTCTTC. It codes for CASSLVLADGEQFF.

The genes are TRBV24-1 and TRBJ2-3; D not certain. This CDR3 spans 15 amino acids. Germline values: CDR1 KGHDR, CDR2 SFDVKD. The V end was cut by 4 bases, the J end by 4 bases, with 14 bases between. The CDR3 DNA follows: TGTGCCACCAGTGACGCGGTAGATGGCCCAGATACGCAGTATTTT. Its protein is CATSDAVDGPDTQYF.

At least ten counts were recorded for this clonotype. The chain recombines TRBV5-4 with TRBJ2-3; D is possibly TRBD2 (6 bases). The CDR3 is made up of 15 amino acids. From germline, CDR1 is SGHNT and CDR2 YYREEE (reference sequence). V was cut by 0 bases and J by 2 bases, with 10 bases left in between. CDR3 amino acids: CASSLDGSDTDTQYF. CDR3 bases: TGTGCCAGCAGCTTGGACGGGAGTGACACAGATACGCAGTATTTT.

The table lists this clonotype with many counts. V gene TRBV7-9 combines with J gene TRBJ1-5, with TRBD1 identical over 10 bases. The CDR3 sequence is 19 residues long. The J segment lost 0 bases and the V segment lost 4 bases, leaving 12 bases of the junction unmatched. CDR1 and CDR2 (germline): SEHNR, FQNEAQ (reference sequence). CDR3 in amino acids: CASSSPDRGLELSNQPQHF. The CDR3 nucleotides are TGTGCCAGCAGCTCCCCGGACAGGGGGTTAGAACTTAGCAATCAGCCCCAGCATTTT.

Of note for this clonotype: Possible read error: a much larger clone is one base away. The chain has TRBV12-3 or TRBV12-4 and TRBJ2-3; D not certain. The CDR3 totals 14 residues. The CDR3 DNA is TGTGCCAGCACGGCGGTCGGTAGCACAGATATGCAGTATTTT. Translating it yields CASTAVGSTDMQYF.

CDR3 protein: CASSQEETSGRLLGYNEQFF. In DNA, the CDR3 is TGCGCCAGCAGCCAAGAGGAGACTAGCGGGAGACTTTTGGGCTACAATGAGCAGTTCTTC. The rearrangement joins TRBV4-3 to TRBJ2-1; TRBD2 matches 12 bases. With 0 bases clipped from V and 3 bases from J, the junction kept 12 bases outside the gene matches. The CDR3 totals 20 residues. Per germline, CDR1 LGHNA and CDR2 YSLEER.

This clonotype was observed at least ten times. This chain connects TRBV29-1 to TRBJ2-7; 15 bases are a match to TRBD2. This CDR3 is 16 amino acids long. Germline V gene sequence: CDR1 SQVTM, CDR2 ANQGSEA. Germline trimming cut 4 bases from V and 0 bases from J; bases unmatched to any gene: 4. In DNA, the CDR3 is TGCAGCGTTGGGGGGACTAGCGGGAGGCCCTCCTACGAGCAGTACTTC. Its protein product is CSVGGTSGRPSYEQYF.

This clonotype was counted many times. This chain uses TRBV7-9 with TRBJ1-2; D uncertain. CDR1 is SEHNR and CDR2 is FQNEAQ in the germline V gene (reference sequence). This CDR3 has 14 residues. With 3 bases removed from V and 3 bases from J, the gap between germline ends came to 11 bases. CDR3 nucleotides: TGTGCCAGCAGCTTTTCACAGAGCGACTATGGCTACACCTTC. Its translation is CASSFSQSDYGYTF.